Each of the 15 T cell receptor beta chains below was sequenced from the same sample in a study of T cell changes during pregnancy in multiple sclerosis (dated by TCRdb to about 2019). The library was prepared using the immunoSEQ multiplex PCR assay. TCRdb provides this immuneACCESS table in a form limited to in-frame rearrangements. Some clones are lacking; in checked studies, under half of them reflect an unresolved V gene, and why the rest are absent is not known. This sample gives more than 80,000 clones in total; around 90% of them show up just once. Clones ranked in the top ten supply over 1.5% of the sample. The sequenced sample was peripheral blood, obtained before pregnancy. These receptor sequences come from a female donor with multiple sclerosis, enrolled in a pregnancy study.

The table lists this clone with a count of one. In DNA, the CDR3 is TGTGCCAGCAGTTTATCGATTGGGGACAGGGTAAAAGAGCAGTACTTC. Its translation: CASSLSIGDRVKEQYF. The V call is TRBV27, the J call TRBJ2-7; TRBD1 matches 9 bases. V lost 0 bases and J lost 7; bases outside the gene matches: 10. This CDR3 contains 16 residues. The V gene's germline CDR1 is MNHEY and CDR2 SMNVEV (reference sequence).

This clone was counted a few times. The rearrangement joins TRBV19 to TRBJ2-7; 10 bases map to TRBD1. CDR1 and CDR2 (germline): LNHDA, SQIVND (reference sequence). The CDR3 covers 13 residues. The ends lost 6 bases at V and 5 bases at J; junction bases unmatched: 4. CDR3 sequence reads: CASSHGTGDEQYF. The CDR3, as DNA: TGTGCCAGTAGCCACGGGACAGGGGACGAGCAGTACTTC.

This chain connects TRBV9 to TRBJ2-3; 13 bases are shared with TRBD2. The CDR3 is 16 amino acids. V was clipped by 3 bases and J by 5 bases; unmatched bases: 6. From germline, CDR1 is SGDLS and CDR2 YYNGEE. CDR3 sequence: CASSEGGLAGRDTQYF. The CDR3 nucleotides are TGTGCCAGCAGCGAGGGGGGACTAGCGGGGAGAGATACGCAGTATTTT.

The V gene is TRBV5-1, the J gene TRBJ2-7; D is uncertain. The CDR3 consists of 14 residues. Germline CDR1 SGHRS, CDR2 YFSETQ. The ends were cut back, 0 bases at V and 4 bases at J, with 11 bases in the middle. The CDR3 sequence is CASSLEWAQYEQYF. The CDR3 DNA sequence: TGCGCCAGCAGCTTGGAGTGGGCGCAATACGAGCAGTACTTC.

The CDR3 nucleotides are TGTGCCAGCAGTTTCGCTTCTAGATCCGGGGAGCTGTTTTTT. Translated: CASSFASRSGELFF. This chain uses TRBV6-6 with TRBJ2-2, with D hard to call. Trimming cost V 4 bases and J 6 bases, with 12 bases left between them. The CDR3 has 14 amino acids. The germline CDR1 and CDR2 sequences are MNHNY and SVGAGI (reference sequence).

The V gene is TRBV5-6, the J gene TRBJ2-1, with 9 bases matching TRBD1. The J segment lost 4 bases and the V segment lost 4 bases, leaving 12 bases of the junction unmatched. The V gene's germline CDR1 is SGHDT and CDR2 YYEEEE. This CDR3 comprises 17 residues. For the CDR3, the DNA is TGTGCCAGCAGCGGGCGGACCGGGACAGGGTTATACAATGAGCAGTTCTTC. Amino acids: CASSGRTGTGLYNEQFF.

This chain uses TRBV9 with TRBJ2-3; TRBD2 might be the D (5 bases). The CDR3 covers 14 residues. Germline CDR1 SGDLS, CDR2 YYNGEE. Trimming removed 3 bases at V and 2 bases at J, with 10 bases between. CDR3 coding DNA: TGTGCCAGCAGCGCGCGGGTACTCACAGATACGCAGTATTTT. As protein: CASSARVLTDTQYF.

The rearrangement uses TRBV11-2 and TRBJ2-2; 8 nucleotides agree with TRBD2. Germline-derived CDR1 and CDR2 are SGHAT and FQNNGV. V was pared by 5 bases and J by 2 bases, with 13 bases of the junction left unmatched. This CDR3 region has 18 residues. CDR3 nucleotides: TGTGCCAGCAGCCGAGTAAATCCGGGGGGGTATAACACCGGGGAGCTGTTTTTT. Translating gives CASSRVNPGGYNTGELFF.

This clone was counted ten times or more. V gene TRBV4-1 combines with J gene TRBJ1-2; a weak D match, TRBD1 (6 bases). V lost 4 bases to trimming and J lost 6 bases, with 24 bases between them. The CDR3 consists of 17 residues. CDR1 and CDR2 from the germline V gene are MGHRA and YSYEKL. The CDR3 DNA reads TGCGCCAGCAGCCTTACGAGGACAGCTATCGAGGAAAATGGCTACACCTTC. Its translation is CASSLTRTAIEENGYTF.

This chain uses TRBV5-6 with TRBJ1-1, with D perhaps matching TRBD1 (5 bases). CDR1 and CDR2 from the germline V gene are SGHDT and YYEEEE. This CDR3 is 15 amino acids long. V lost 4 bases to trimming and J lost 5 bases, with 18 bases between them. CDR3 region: CASSPGQGMGTEAFF. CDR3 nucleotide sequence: TGTGCCAGCAGCCCCGGCCAGGGAATGGGGACTGAAGCTTTCTTT.

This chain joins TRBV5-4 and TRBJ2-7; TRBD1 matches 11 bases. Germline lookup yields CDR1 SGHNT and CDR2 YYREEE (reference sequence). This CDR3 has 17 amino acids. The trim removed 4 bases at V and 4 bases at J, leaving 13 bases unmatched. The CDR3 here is CASSKGTGGIGKYEQYF. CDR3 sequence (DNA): TGTGCCAGCAGCAAAGGGACAGGGGGAATTGGCAAGTACGAGCAGTACTTC. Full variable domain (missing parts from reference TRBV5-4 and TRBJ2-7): ETGVTQSPTHLIKTRGQQVTLRCSSQSGHNTVSWYQQALGQGPQFIFQYYREEENGRGNFPPRFSGLQFPNYSSELNVNALELDDSALYLCASSKGTGGIGKYEQYFGPGTRLTVT.

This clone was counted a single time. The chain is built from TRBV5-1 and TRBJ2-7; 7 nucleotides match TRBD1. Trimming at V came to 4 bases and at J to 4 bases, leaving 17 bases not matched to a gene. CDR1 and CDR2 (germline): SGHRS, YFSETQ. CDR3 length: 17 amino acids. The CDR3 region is CASSPRKFRDSRYEQYF. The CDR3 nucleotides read TGCGCCAGCAGCCCACGGAAGTTCCGGGACAGCAGGTACGAGCAGTACTTC.

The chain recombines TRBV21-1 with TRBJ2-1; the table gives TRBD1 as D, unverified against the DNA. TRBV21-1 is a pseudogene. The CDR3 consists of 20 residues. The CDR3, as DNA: TGTGCCAGCAGCAAAGAAAAAGTCAAGGAACAGGGGATTAAGTACAATGAGCAGTTCTTC. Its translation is CASSKEKVKEQGIKYNEQFF.

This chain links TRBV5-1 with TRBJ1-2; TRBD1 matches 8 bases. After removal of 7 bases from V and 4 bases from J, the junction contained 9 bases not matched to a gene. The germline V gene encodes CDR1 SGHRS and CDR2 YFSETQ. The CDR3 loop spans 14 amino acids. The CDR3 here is CASAQGAKVYGYTF. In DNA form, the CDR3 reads TGCGCCAGCGCGCAGGGGGCGAAGGTCTATGGCTACACCTTC.

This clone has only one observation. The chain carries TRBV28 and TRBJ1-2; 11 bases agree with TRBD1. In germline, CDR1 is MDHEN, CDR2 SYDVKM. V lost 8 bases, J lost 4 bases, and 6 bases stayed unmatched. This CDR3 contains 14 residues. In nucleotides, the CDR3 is TGTGCCAGCCAAGGGACAGGGGGAATCTATGGCTACACCTTC. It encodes CASQGTGGIYGYTF.